The sequence of this TCR beta chain was determined in a study of T cells expressing NK-cell markers. TCRdb reprocessed the 5' RACE reads, keeping one entry per CDR3 protein, no DNA. The sample includes hundreds of thousands of distinct CDR3 sequences. The CDR3 covers 15 residues. Germline CDR1 is SGDLS and CDR2 is YYNGEE. This sequence was found in a woman between 18 and 70 years old in good health. The source material was blood T cells: a sorted CD56 or NKG2C T cell subset, CD4+ or CD8+ T cells, or bulk PBMC T cells (not recorded which). The rearrangement joins TRBV9 to TRBJ2-3; TCRdb outputs TRBD2, but without DNA this stays unchecked. CDR3 in amino acids: CASSEVAGGGDTQYF.